The rows below give T cell receptor beta chains drawn from one sample of a study of shared T cell receptors in the human thymus. Only in-frame clones appear in the TCRdb table, and some are missing; sequencing was by immunoSEQ multiplex PCR. The profile shows under 700,000 clones, about 84% of them singletons. The data also belong to a second study, concerning human thymus T cells.

Sequencing was performed on thymocytes. The receptor set was obtained from a boy in the first two years of life with a congenital heart defect. Both conserved end residues are part of each CDR3. Where a row states a size, it is once, few, many or the class of an expanded clone; other rows omit it.

TRBJ2-1 | NA | TRBV27 | CASSFFSGSSYNEQFF
TRBJ1-1 | NA | TRBV5-8 | CASSTWGDTEAFF
TRBJ1-2 | NA | TRBV19 | CASTDTGGYMDNYGYTF
TRBJ1-4 | NA | TRBV29-1 | CSVLPLGQTTNEKLFF
TRBJ1-3 | NA | TRBV5-6 | CASSPGTGKPGNTIYF
TRBJ2-2 | NA | TRBV6-5 | CASSYDQVETGELFF
TRBJ1-3 | NA | TRBV25-1 | CASSGDSSGNTIYF
TRBJ2-5 | NA | TRBV7-2 | CASSQSSGGGRETQYF
TRBJ2-5 | once | TRBV30 | CASSGLAGCRKCRETQYF
TRBJ1-4 | few | TRBV29-1 | CSVGDGPGEKLFF
TRBJ1-1 | NA | TRBV29-1 | CSVRSRGRTEAFF
TRBJ2-1 | few | TRBV19 | CASSSGRASAEQFF
TRBJ2-7 | NA | TRBV18 | CASSPGGGVARPYF
TRBJ1-2 | NA | TRBV30 | CAWSAGTGVPYGYTF
TRBJ2-7 | NA | TRBV27 | CASSLRLAGVDEQYF
TRBJ2-2 | once | TRBV10-3 | CAITPGFRANTGELFF
TRBJ2-1 | NA | TRBV13 | CASSLRAVYNEQFF